One T cell receptor (beta chain) is described in this entry. Its binding antigen is unknown. No base quality information exists; no much larger clone differs at one position. The data belong to a study of control samples from healthy donors and cancer patients (dated by TCRdb to the early 2020s). V is cut by 2 bases and J by 0 bases, and the space between the germline ends is 8 bases. According to the germline V gene, CDR1 reads MNHNS and CDR2 reads SASEGT. Inclusive of the bounding cysteine and phenylalanine, the CDR3 is 16 residues long. The retained sequence is limited to the CDR3, 48 bases, with the frame set at the first base. Receptors were amplified or captured by the immunoSEQ multiplex PCR assay. This is the immuneACCESS table as TCRdb keeps it, with only in-frame sequences that have V and J called. A part of the clones is gone; compared with another copy, unresolved V genes explain less than half, and the rest is unexplained. In this sample the table shows 100,000 to 150,000 clones, approximately 90% of which occur a single time. Roughly 2.6% of the sample lies in the top ten.

The TCR was taken from a man aged 35-49 years in good health. The receptor chain draws on TRBV6-1 and TRBJ1-6, with no confidently assigned D gene. The sample taken for sequencing was blood. CDR3 loop: CASSEFGDSYNSPLHF. DNA sequence: TGTGCCAGCAGTGAATTTGGGGACTCCTATAATTCACCCCTCCACTTT.